What follows describes a single T cell receptor (beta chain). TCRdb used MiXCR to reprocess the RT-PCR reads, holding one entry per CDR3 protein. The sample lists about 680,000 distinct CDR3 sequences, 13% to 15% occurring once. Germline V gene data show CDR1 as KGHSH and CDR2 as LQKENI. Between the trimmed V and J ends, which lost 3 bases and 3 bases, there was a span of 11 bases. The CDR3 loop spans 14 amino acids. The sample consisted of memory CD4+ T cells from blood. The TCR was taken from a female donor in good health, serving as a healthy control. The chain joins TRBV18 to TRBJ1-1; tentative D call: TRBD1 (6 bases). CDR3 in amino acids: CASSPWGLDTEAFF. CDR3 nucleotides: TGTGCCAGCTCACCTTGGGGGCTGGACACTGAAGCTTTCTTT.